These 10 T cell receptor beta chains came from one sample sequenced in a study of low-dose radiotherapy and immunotherapy resistance in tumors. With TRAV- and TRBV-specific primers, first-strand cDNA was made, covering the alpha and beta chains. Using a constant-region primer together with a V-primer adapter, TCRs were subjected to around 20 PCR cycles of amplification. TCRdb ran MiXCR on the reads and lists one entry per CDR3 protein. The sample has approximately 11,000 distinct CDR3 sequences, 65% seen once; the top ten hold about 11%. The receptors come from a human donor with advanced metastatic prostate, ovarian, gallbladder or colorectal cancer (not recorded which). This table probably holds off-target reads from a library built for another chain.

This clonotype has just a few counts. This sequence joins TRBV12-3 or TRBV12-4 and TRBJ2-5; tentative D call: TRBD2 (5 bases). The CDR3 has 15 amino acids. V dropped 2 bases and J dropped 1 base, with 11 bases sitting between them. The DNA of the CDR3 is TGTGCCAGCAGTTTATTCGCAGGACTCCAAGAGACCCAGTACTTC. Amino acid sequence: CASSLFAGLQETQYF.

The chain links TRBV7-9 to TRBJ2-7; D is tentatively TRBD1 or TRBD2 (5 bases each). Germline loops: CDR1 SEHNR, CDR2 FQNEAQ (reference sequence). The CDR3 length is 16 residues. Trimming removed 3 bases from V and 2 bases from J, with 17 bases in between. The CDR3 DNA sequence: TGTGCCAGCAGCTTGGGGGTGGGGACGGCCGCCTACGAGCAGTACTTC. It yields the protein CASSLGVGTAAYEQYF.

The J gene is TRBJ1-3, the V gene TRBV11-2; the D is unclear. The germline V gene has CDR1 SGHAT and CDR2 FQNNGV. Trimming pared 0 bases from V and 2 bases from J, leaving 8 bases between. This CDR3 spans 15 amino acids. CDR3 sequence: CASSLEAGAGNTIYF. CDR3 in DNA: TGTGCCAGCAGCTTAGAGGCGGGTGCTGGAAACACCATATATTTT. Looking up the rest from reference TRBV11-2 and TRBJ1-3 gives the full variable domain: EAGVAQSPRYKIIEKRQSVAFWCNPISGHATLYWYQQILGQGPKLLIQFQNNGVVDDSQLPKDRFSAERLKGVDSTLKIQPAKLEDSAVYLCASSLEAGAGNTIYFGEGSWLTVV.

V is TRBV6-2 or TRBV6-3 and J is TRBJ2-7; 7 bases are a match to TRBD2. The germline V gene has CDR1 MNHEY and CDR2 SVGEGT. V was pared by 5 bases and J by 7 bases, with 14 bases of the junction left unmatched. This CDR3 region has 15 residues. CDR3 region: CASSTAGTTRGEQYF. The CDR3 DNA sequence: TGTGCCAGCAGTACCGCCGGGACTACCCGGGGGGAGCAGTACTTC.

The chain combines TRBV7-2 with TRBJ2-4; 10 nucleotides match TRBD2. Trimming removed 3 bases from V and 8 bases from J; junction bases left unmatched: 10. The CDR3 is 16 residues long. The germline CDR1 and CDR2 sequences are SGHTA and FQGNSA. CDR3 loop: CASSFSSGRALDIQYF. CDR3 nucleotide sequence: TGTGCCAGCAGCTTCTCAAGCGGGAGGGCCTTAGACATTCAGTACTTC. Full variable domain (rest looked up from reference TRBV7-2 and TRBJ2-4): GAGVSQSPSNKVTEKGKDVELRCDPISGHTALYWYRQSLGQGLEFLIYFQGNSAPDKSGLPSDRFSAERTGGSVSTLTIQRTQQEDSAVYLCASSFSSGRALDIQYFGAGTRLSVL.

The chain links TRBV5-5 to TRBJ1-1; D might be TRBD1 (6 bases). Germline-derived CDR1 and CDR2 are SGHKS and YYEKEE (reference sequence). The V gene lost 4 bases and the J gene lost 0 bases, with 10 bases spanning the gap. The CDR3 length is 14 residues. The CDR3 is CASSRTEMNTEAFF. In DNA form, the CDR3 reads TGTGCCAGCAGCCGGACAGAGATGAACACTGAAGCTTTCTTT.

The V and J genes are TRBV6-2 or TRBV6-3 and TRBJ2-2, with 7 bases that match TRBD2. V was pared by 4 bases and J by 5 bases, with 7 bases of the junction left unmatched. Germline CDR1 is MNHEY and CDR2 is SVGEGT. The CDR3 runs 15 residues. CDR3: CASSSTHSGTGELFF. The DNA for the CDR3 is TGTGCCAGCAGTTCAACGCATAGCGGGACCGGGGAGCTGTTTTTT.

The rearrangement joins TRBV5-1 to TRBJ1-1; 9 nucleotides align to TRBD1. Germline V gene lookup returns CDR1 SGHRS and CDR2 YFSETQ. The CDR3 loop spans 13 amino acids. The junction had 2 bases not matched to a gene; V was cut back by 2 bases and J by 6 bases. The DNA for the CDR3 is TGCGCCAGCAGCTTCACAGGGGGCCCTGAAGCTTTCTTT. It codes for CASSFTGGPEAFF. Full variable domain (outside the CDR3, taken from reference TRBV5-1 and TRBJ1-1): KAGVTQTPRYLIKTRGQQVTLSCSPISGHRSVSWYQQTPGQGLQFLFEYFSETQRNKGNFPGRFSGRQFSNSRSEMNVSTLELGDSALYLCASSFTGGPEAFFGQGTRLTVV.

The chain links TRBV4-3 to TRBJ2-7, with a possible D match to TRBD1 (5 bases). Germline V CDR1 and CDR2: LGHNA, YSLEER. Trimming cost V 1 base and J 4 bases, with 11 bases left between them. The CDR3 contains 14 residues. This CDR3 is CASSQATGNYEQYF. CDR3 coding DNA: TGCGCCAGCAGCCAAGCTACAGGAAATTACGAGCAGTACTTC.

This CDR3 reads CASSLVRNRGDYGYTF. The CDR3 DNA reads as TGTGCCAGCAGCTTAGTAAGGAACAGGGGGGACTATGGCTACACCTTC. The chain links TRBV7-2 to TRBJ1-2; 8 bases are shared with TRBD1. The CDR3 runs 16 residues. Trimming took 1 base from V and 3 from J; bases not matched to a gene: 7. Germline values: CDR1 SGHTA, CDR2 FQGNSA. Full variable domain (rest looked up from reference TRBV7-2 and TRBJ1-2): GAGVSQSPSNKVTEKGKDVELRCDPISGHTALYWYRQSLGQGLEFLIYFQGNSAPDKSGLPSDRFSAERTGGSVSTLTIQRTQQEDSAVYLCASSLVRNRGDYGYTFGSGTRLTVV.